This T cell receptor beta chain came from a study of blood T cell repertoires in COVID-19 (dated by TCRdb to the early 2020s). In terms of the full investigation: Samples covering the acute and convalescent phases of COVID-19 were provided by collaborators in the United States, Italy and Spain. The material from the prospective study consisted of cDNA or gDNA derived from T cells, B-cell-depleted T cells, or PBMCs. Where available, HLA class I and class II types were obtained from metadata supplied by the sample provider rather than from assay-based typing. The dataset comprised deeply sampled blood TCRbeta repertoires from subjects exposed to, actively infected with, or recovered from COVID-19. The sample metadata nearly always contained a de-identified subject ID, COVID-19 status, age in years and sex. The samples were drawn from two sources: the first 160 participants of the ongoing ImmuneRACE study, and fewer than 1,500 subjects contributed by 6 global collaborators. The repertoires were released in a freely available public database intended as a resource for research on the immune response to SARS-CoV-2.

On this clone itself: Its antigen remains unidentified. No much larger clonotype is one base removed from it; base qualities were not supplied.

TCRbeta CDR3 regions were amplified from genomic DNA by means of the immunoSEQ Assay, a bias-controlled multiplex PCR. Concerning the study's data processing: Within the assay, amplification of reference gene primers was used to estimate how many nucleated cells each sample contained. Sequence reads were collapsed and filtered to measure the absolute abundance of every unique TCRbeta CDR3 rearrangement. Productive Simpson clonality was computed per sample as the square root of Simpson's diversity index over productive rearrangements. Entries here come from immuneACCESS through TCRdb and include only in-frame sequences with V and J called. Some clones fail to appear in such tables; in the studies checked, an unresolved V gene covers under half of the shortfall, and the cause of the remainder is unknown. That table supplies the V and J calls and clone size; D and trimming were determined from the DNA. The sample records 200,000 to 250,000 clones, around 84% of which are singletons. 2.9% of the sample lies in the top ten.

The germline V gene gives CDR1 as SNHLY and CDR2 as FYNNEI. Its CDR3 holds 16 amino acids, cysteine through phenylalanine. Kept here is only the CDR3 DNA, which spans 48 bases and is read in frame from base 1. The V end gives up 0 bases and the J end 4 bases, leaving 8 bases in the junction not matched to a gene. A second Seattle source provided samples from volunteer blood donors who had recovered from COVID-19. Whole blood was collected in K2EDTA tubes by collaborating institutions according to the institutions' own protocols. For TCRbeta analysis, collaborators shipped samples as frozen whole blood, isolated PBMCs, or DNA extracted from either of those sample types. Study-level results and caveats: How much clinical and demographic metadata was included differed by source and by participant, and the metadata was provided uncurated.

The chain couples TRBV2 to TRBJ2-5; 7 central bases correspond to TRBD1. The source material was peripheral blood. This TCR was sampled from a man over 45 who had recovered from COVID-19. The CDR3 here reads CASSEALRGRRETQYF. The nucleotide sequence is given as TGTGCCAGCAGTGAAGCGCTTAGGGGGCGCCGAGAGACCCAGTACTTC.